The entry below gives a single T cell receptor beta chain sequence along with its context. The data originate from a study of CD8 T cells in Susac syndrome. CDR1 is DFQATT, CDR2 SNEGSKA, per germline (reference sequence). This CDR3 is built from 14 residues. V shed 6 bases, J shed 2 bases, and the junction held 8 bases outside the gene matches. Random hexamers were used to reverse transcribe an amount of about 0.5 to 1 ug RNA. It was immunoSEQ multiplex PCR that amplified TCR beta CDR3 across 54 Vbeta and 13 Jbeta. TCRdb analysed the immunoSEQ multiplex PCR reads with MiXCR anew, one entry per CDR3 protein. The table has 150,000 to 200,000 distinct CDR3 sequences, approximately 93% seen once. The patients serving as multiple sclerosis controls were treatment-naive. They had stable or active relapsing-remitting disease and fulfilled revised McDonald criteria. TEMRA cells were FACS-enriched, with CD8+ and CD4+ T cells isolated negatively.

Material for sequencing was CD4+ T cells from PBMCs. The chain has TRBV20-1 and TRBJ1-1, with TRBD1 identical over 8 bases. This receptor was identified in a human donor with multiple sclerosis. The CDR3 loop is CSALDRVGNTEAFF. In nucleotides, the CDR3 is TGCAGTGCACTGGACAGGGTAGGAAACACTGAAGCTTTCTTT.